The next 29 T cell receptor beta chains were all read from a single sample in a study of T cell clones after liver transplantation. Repertoires were generated with immunoSEQ multiplex PCR, while TCRdb's copy carries only in-frame clones and drops some. The sample yields 20,000 to 25,000 clones, roughly 74% seen once. Sample: CD8+ T cells from blood, taken approximately 54 months after liver transplant. Receptors originate from a human patient who received a liver transplant. Some T cells may be provided by the graft donor.

This clone was seen a handful of times. The genes are TRBV19 and TRBJ2-5, with TRBD1 identical over 9 bases. With 6 bases clipped from V and 5 bases from J, the junction kept 7 bases outside the gene matches. The CDR3 contains 14 residues. Germline V lookup: CDR1 LNHDA, CDR2 SQIVND (reference sequence). The CDR3 nucleotides are TGTGCCAGTAGCCCGGGACAGGGATGGGAGACCCAGTACTTC. Translating it yields CASSPGQGWETQYF.

Written as DNA, the CDR3 is TGTGCCAGCAGCGTAGTCCTAGCCGGGGAGCTGTTTTTT. This gives the protein CASSVVLAGELFF. This chain joins TRBV9 and TRBJ2-2; D is undetermined. Trimming removed 0 bases from V and 6 bases from J, with 6 bases in between. The CDR3 has 13 amino acids. Per germline, CDR1 SGDLS and CDR2 YYNGEE.

The genes are TRBV5-6 and TRBJ1-5, with a possible D match to TRBD1 (5 bases). CDR1 SGHDT and CDR2 YYEEEE come from the germline V gene. This CDR3 region has 16 residues. V shed 6 bases and J shed 4 bases, with 20 bases lying between them. The CDR3 spells CASTGGCQGGNQPQHF. DNA for the CDR3: TGTGCCAGCACCGGGGGGTGCCAGGGAGGGAATCAGCCCCAGCATTTT.

V gene TRBV5-4 combines with J gene TRBJ1-1; a possible D gene is TRBD1 (6 bases). Germline lookup yields CDR1 SGHNT and CDR2 YYREEE (reference sequence). This CDR3 spans 13 amino acids. V lost 7 bases and J 1 base, leaving 11 bases between the germline ends. The CDR3 DNA is TGTGCCAGCTCCCTACAGGGGAACACTGAAGCTTTCTTT. Its protein is CASSLQGNTEAFF.

This clone was observed a few times. The V call is TRBV7-9, the J call TRBJ1-6; no clear D gene. V was pared by 5 bases and J by 7 bases, with 15 bases between. The CDR3 length is 15 residues. Germline lookup yields CDR1 SEHNR and CDR2 FQNEAQ (reference sequence). This CDR3 is CASSLTAPGNSPLHF. Written as DNA, the CDR3 is TGTGCCAGCAGCCTTACGGCACCGGGGAATTCACCCCTCCACTTT.

The genes are TRBV7-9 and TRBJ2-1, with D possibly matching TRBD2 (6 bases). Trimming removed 1 base from V and 7 bases from J, with 14 bases in between. The germline V gene encodes CDR1 SEHNR and CDR2 FQNEAQ (reference sequence). There are 15 residues in the CDR3. The CDR3 protein is CASSLGLGFVNEQFF. The CDR3 region has the DNA TGTGCCAGCAGCTTAGGACTAGGCTTTGTAAATGAGCAGTTCTTC.

On this clone: A junction end diverges from the germline sequence, so it may reflect a read error. The chain combines TRBV7-3 with TRBJ1-3, with 9 bases fitting TRBD1. The CDR3 totals 17 residues. The germline V gene encodes CDR1 SGHTA and CDR2 FQGTGA. The CDR3, as DNA: TGCGCCAGCAGCCAAGGGCCGGGACAGGGACCCGGAAACACCATATATTTT. The encoded protein is CASSQGPGQGPGNTIYF.

The rearrangement uses TRBV5-6 and TRBJ2-3, with 8 bases fitting TRBD2. The V gene end was trimmed by 4 bases and the J gene end by 5 bases; junction bases not matched to a gene: 15. The germline CDR1 and CDR2 sequences are SGHDT and YYEEEE. The CDR3 extends over 17 amino acids. CDR3: CASSLGGPGLVGDTQYF. In DNA, the CDR3 is TGTGCCAGCAGCCTGGGGGGCCCGGGACTAGTGGGAGATACGCAGTATTTT.

The rearrangement uses TRBV28 and TRBJ2-3; D is unresolved. CDR3 length: 11 residues. V dropped 6 bases and J dropped 3 bases, with 4 bases sitting between them. Germline values: CDR1 MDHEN, CDR2 SYDVKM. The CDR3 region is CASRDTDTQYF. The CDR3 coding sequence is TGTGCCAGCAGGGATACAGATACGCAGTATTTT. The full variable domain, in which reference TRBV28 and TRBJ2-3 provide the parts outside the CDR3, is DVKVTQSSRYLVKRTGEKVFLECVQDMDHENMFWYRQDPGLGLRLIYFSYDVKMKEKGDIPEGYSVSREKKERFSLILESASTNQTSMYLCASRDTDTQYFGPGTRLTVL.

This clone was detected once. J is TRBJ2-7 and V is TRBV27; no reliable D call. The CDR3 length is 14 residues. Trimming took 3 bases from V and 3 from J, leaving 12 bases between them. Per germline, CDR1 MNHEY and CDR2 SMNVEV (reference sequence). CDR3 sequence: CASSFNSENYEQYF. The CDR3 DNA follows: TGTGCCAGCAGTTTTAATAGTGAAAACTACGAGCAGTACTTC.

This clone was observed once. The V call is TRBV11-2, the J call TRBJ2-1; TRBD2 might be the D (6 bases). CDR1 is SGHAT and CDR2 is FQNNGV in the germline V gene. The CDR3 is made up of 15 amino acids. V lost 4 bases and J 4 bases, leaving 14 bases between the germline ends. CDR3 nucleotide sequence: TGTGCCAGCAGCTCCTTTCGGCGGGAATACAATGAGCAGTTCTTC. Translating gives CASSSFRREYNEQFF.

The chain couples TRBV28 to TRBJ1-2; 10 bases match TRBD1. Germline V gene sequence: CDR1 MDHEN, CDR2 SYDVKM. CDR3 size: 14 residues. The junction had 8 bases not matched to a gene; V was cut back by 5 bases and J by 8 bases. This CDR3 reads CASSRQGAQEGYTF. For the CDR3, the DNA is TGTGCCAGCAGTCGACAGGGGGCGCAAGAAGGCTACACCTTC.

Remarks on this clone: A junction end diverges from the germline sequence, so it may reflect a read error. The V gene is TRBV6-5, the J gene TRBJ2-5; D gene unclear. The CDR3 length is 13 residues. Germline V lookup: CDR1 MNHEY, CDR2 SVGAGI. In DNA, the CDR3 is TGTGCCAGCACTTACACCTTTCAAGAGACCCAGTACTTC. This codes for CASTYTFQETQYF.

This clone was seen only a few times. This CDR3 is also generated by other DNA sequences in the sample. The chain's CDR3 is CASTPGQGIYEQYF. The CDR3 nucleotides are TGTGCCAGCACACCAGGACAGGGGATATACGAGCAGTACTTC. The chain employs TRBV19 and TRBJ2-7, with TRBD1 identical over 9 bases. The V segment lost 9 bases and the J segment 4 bases; nucleotides outside the gene matches: 10. CDR3 length: 14 residues. CDR1 and CDR2 from the germline V gene are LNHDA and SQIVND (reference sequence).

This clone was observed a handful of times. DNA for the CDR3: TGTGCCAGTAGTAGGGGACAGGGGATTGACGAGCAGTACTTC. This translates into CASSRGQGIDEQYF. This sequence joins TRBV19 and TRBJ2-7; 10 bases agree with TRBD1. This CDR3 comprises 14 residues. Germline loops: CDR1 LNHDA, CDR2 SQIVND (reference sequence). Trimming took 4 bases from V and 5 from J; bases not matched to a gene: 5. The full variable domain, in which reference TRBV19 and TRBJ2-7 provide the parts outside the CDR3, is DGGITQSPKYLFRKEGQNVTLSCEQNLNHDAMYWYRQDPGQGLRLIYYSQIVNDFQKGDIAEGYSVSREKKESFPLTVTSAQKNPTAFYLCASSRGQGIDEQYFGPGTRLTVT.

This chain links TRBV2 with TRBJ2-1, with 9 nucleotides matching TRBD2. The ends lost 5 bases at V and 6 bases at J; junction bases unmatched: 14. The germline V gene has CDR1 SNHLY and CDR2 FYNNEI. This CDR3 comprises 17 residues. CDR3 coding DNA: TGTGCCAGCAGTCGGCCTCTCACGGGACTAGCTTCCAATGAGCAGTTCTTC. It yields the protein CASSRPLTGLASNEQFF.

The chain combines TRBV6-6 with TRBJ2-7, with 7 bases fitting TRBD2. The CDR3 is 15 amino acids. Trimming at V came to 0 bases and at J to 4 bases, leaving 6 bases not matched to a gene. Per the germline V gene, CDR1 is MNHNY and CDR2 is SVGAGI (reference sequence). Here the CDR3 reads CASSYSGGGSYEQYF. The CDR3 DNA follows: TGTGCCAGCAGTTACTCGGGGGGGGGATCATACGAGCAGTACTTC.

The chain carries TRBV7-2 and TRBJ2-3, with TRBD2 matching over 10 bases. The CDR3 sequence is 16 residues long. CDR1 is SGHTA and CDR2 is FQGNSA in the germline V gene. J was trimmed by 4 bases and V by 6 bases; bases with no gene match: 10. This chain's CDR3 is CASRYPSGGAPDTQYF. CDR3 nucleotides: TGTGCCAGCAGGTATCCAAGCGGGGGGGCCCCAGATACGCAGTATTTT.

This chain uses TRBV19 with TRBJ2-5; either TRBD1 or TRBD2 may supply D (5 bases each). The CDR3 extends over 14 amino acids. V was trimmed by 4 bases and J by 5 bases, leaving 14 bases between them. Germline assignment: CDR1 LNHDA and CDR2 SQIVND (reference sequence). The CDR3 bases are TGTGCCAGTAGTACGTGGGGCCCGGGGGAGACCCAGTACTTC. It specifies CASSTWGPGETQYF. The variable domain in full, completed from reference TRBV19 and TRBJ2-5, reads DGGITQSPKYLFRKEGQNVTLSCEQNLNHDAMYWYRQDPGQGLRLIYYSQIVNDFQKGDIAEGYSVSREKKESFPLTVTSAQKNPTAFYLCASSTWGPGETQYFGPGTRLLVL.

This chain joins TRBV27 and TRBJ2-1; 15 bases match TRBD2. With 5 bases clipped from V and 0 bases from J, the junction kept 8 bases outside the gene matches. Germline lookup yields CDR1 MNHEY and CDR2 SMNVEV (reference sequence). CDR3 length: 19 residues. CDR3 protein: CASSPGTSGGPSSYNEQFF. The CDR3 nucleotides read TGTGCCAGCAGTCCGGGGACTAGCGGGGGGCCAAGCTCCTACAATGAGCAGTTCTTC.

The chain carries TRBV21-1 and TRBJ1-1; the table calls TRBD1, which could not be checked here. TRBV21-1 counts as a pseudogene. The CDR3 covers 16 residues. The CDR3 sequence: CASSKAKGRLNTEAFF. The DNA of the CDR3 is TGTGCCAGCAGCAAAGCAAAGGGGCGCTTGAACACTGAAGCTTTCTTT.

This clone came up a few times. This chain joins TRBV7-6 and TRBJ2-7; 15 bases agree with TRBD2. With 0 bases clipped from V and 3 bases from J, the junction kept 6 bases outside the gene matches. CDR3 length: 18 amino acids. Germline values: CDR1 SGHVS, CDR2 FNYEAQ. CDR3 protein: CASSLAGGLAGGVYEQYF. The DNA for the CDR3 is TGTGCCAGCAGCTTAGCGGGAGGACTAGCGGGGGGGGTCTACGAGCAGTACTTC.

V and J are TRBV9 and TRBJ1-4; the D gene is possibly TRBD1 (5 bases). The CDR3 loop spans 15 amino acids. Germline V lookup: CDR1 SGDLS, CDR2 YYNGEE. Trimming left V 0 bases short and J 3 bases short, with 9 bases between. The DNA of the CDR3 is TGTGCCAGCAGCGTAGAGACAGCCCCTAATGAAAAACTGTTTTTT. It specifies CASSVETAPNEKLFF.

The chain carries TRBV11-2 and TRBJ2-7, with D perhaps TRBD2 (6 bases). Trimming removed 7 bases from V and 6 bases from J, with 13 bases in between. The CDR3 has 12 residues. Per germline, CDR1 SGHAT and CDR2 FQNNGV. The CDR3 region is CASTLGGSEQYF. The CDR3 DNA sequence: TGTGCCAGCACCCTTGGAGGGTCCGAGCAGTACTTC.

Regarding this clone: Germline is not matched at one junction end, which may reflect a read error. The CDR3 DNA is TGTGCCAGCAGCTCATTACGGATGGGGGGGAACCCTGAAGCTTTCTTT. It codes for CASSSLRMGGNPEAFF. The chain links TRBV28 to TRBJ1-1, with a tentative D call TRBD1 (5 bases). The CDR3 runs 16 residues. Per the germline V gene, CDR1 is MDHEN and CDR2 is SYDVKM. Using reference TRBV28 and TRBJ1-1 for the parts outside the CDR3, the full variable domain is DVKVTQSSRYLVKRTGEKVFLECVQDMDHENMFWYRQDPGLGLRLIYFSYDVKMKEKGDIPEGYSVSREKKERFSLILESASTNQTSMYLCASSSLRMGGNPEAFFGQGTRLTVV.

The rearrangement joins TRBV7-6 to TRBJ1-3; D not resolved. This CDR3 comprises 11 residues. V was clipped by 1 base and J by 8 bases, with 3 bases between them. Germline V lookup: CDR1 SGHVS, CDR2 FNYEAQ. The CDR3 sequence: CASSLGDTIYF. CDR3 nucleotide sequence: TGTGCCAGCAGCTTAGGAGACACCATATATTTT.

This chain links TRBV7-2 with TRBJ2-7; D may be TRBD1 or TRBD2 (5 bases each). The CDR3 consists of 13 residues. Germline-derived CDR1 and CDR2 are SGHTA and FQGNSA. V lost 0 bases to trimming and J lost 4 bases, with 7 bases between them. CDR3 coding DNA: TGTGCCAGCAGCTTAGCGGGGGTTTACGAGCAGTACTTC. It is translated as CASSLAGVYEQYF.

This clone is deemed medium-sized. The CDR3 here is CASSADESNTEAFF. In DNA, the CDR3 is TGTGCCAGCAGCGCGGACGAAAGCAACACTGAAGCTTTCTTT. The chain carries TRBV7-8 and TRBJ1-1; D unclear. CDR1 is SGHVS, CDR2 FQNEAQ, per germline. The CDR3 contains 14 residues. Trimming pared 5 bases from V and 2 bases from J, leaving 12 bases between.

The gene calls are TRBV7-3 and TRBJ2-2; D possibly corresponds to TRBD1 (6 bases). This CDR3 has 14 amino acids. Germline CDR1 SGHTA, CDR2 FQGTGA. With 1 base removed from V and 4 bases from J, the gap between germline ends came to 7 bases. The CDR3: CASSLRGRTGELFF. Written as DNA, the CDR3 is TGTGCCAGCAGCTTAAGGGGGCGCACCGGGGAGCTGTTTTTT.